Listed here are 21 T cell receptor beta chains from one sample, sequenced in a study of spatial heterogeneity in lung cancer. TCRdb re-analysed the 5' RACE reads in MiXCR, keeping a single row per CDR3 protein. The sample contains about 9,200 distinct CDR3 sequences, roughly 51% of which appear only once. Time point specified: sample taken at primary tumor resection. Broader study findings: Counts of expanded intratumoral alpha and beta TCRs tracked tumor mutation counts.

Their cognate antigens are unknown. Specimen: lung tumor tissue, collected at surgery. Receptor source: a female donor with early-stage non-small cell lung cancer.

This clonotype was counted once. Because the library targeted alpha chains, this beta chain is an off-target read whose size means little. The chain combines TRBV6-5 with TRBJ1-5; no reliable D call. V was cut by 2 bases and J by 6 bases, with 8 bases left in between. The CDR3 is 13 residues long. In germline, CDR1 is MNHEY, CDR2 SVGAGI. The CDR3: CASSYGEGQPQHF. The CDR3 bases are TGTGCCAGCAGTTACGGGGAGGGTCAGCCCCAGCATTTT.

The table lists this clonotype with a few counts. This beta chain came through as a stray read in a library set up for alpha chains, and its size says little. V and J are TRBV7-9 and TRBJ1-2, with TRBD1 matching 8 bases. V shed 6 bases, J shed 6 bases, and the junction held 6 bases outside the gene matches. The CDR3 sequence is 13 residues long. Germline V lookup: CDR1 SEHNR, CDR2 FQNEAQ (reference sequence). This CDR3 is CASRLRQGNGYTF. Written as DNA, the CDR3 is TGTGCCAGCAGACTCAGACAGGGGAATGGCTACACCTTC.

A note on this clonotype: This beta chain is a stray sequence in a library constructed for alpha chains; its clone size is not meaningful. The chain joins TRBV7-9 to TRBJ1-4, with D tentatively TRBD1 (6 bases). V lost 3 bases, J lost 4 bases, and 9 bases lay in between. Germline CDR1 is SEHNR and CDR2 is FQNEAQ (reference sequence). This CDR3 spans 14 amino acids. CDR3 loop: CASSLTGYNEKLFF. Written as DNA, the CDR3 is TGTGCCAGCAGCTTGACAGGCTATAATGAAAAACTGTTTTTT.

A few counts support this clonotype. This beta chain lies outside the target of a library built for alpha chains; its clone size means little. The chain is built from TRBV20-1 and TRBJ2-1, with D perhaps matching TRBD2 (5 bases). There are 12 residues in the CDR3. From germline, CDR1 is DFQATT and CDR2 SNEGSKA (reference sequence). With 5 bases removed from V and 9 bases from J, the gap between germline ends came to 14 bases. The CDR3 coding sequence is TGCAGTGCTGATCCGGCTAGCCTTGAGCAGTTCTTC. The encoded protein is CSADPASLEQFF.

As regards this clonotype: This beta chain came through as a stray read in a library set up for alpha chains, and its size says little. V and J are TRBV11-2 and TRBJ2-7; no definite D call. The CDR3 runs 13 residues. Germline values: CDR1 SGHAT, CDR2 FQNNGV. V gave up 5 bases and J gave up 0 bases, with 8 bases separating them. The CDR3 reads CASSPLDSYEQYF. The CDR3 nucleotides are TGTGCCAGCAGCCCCTTGGACTCCTACGAGCAGTACTTC.

About this clonotype itself: One end of the junction is discordant with germline, which a read error may explain. The library was built for alpha chains, so this beta chain is an off-target read and its size means little. The chain uses TRBV5-1 and TRBJ2-3; either TRBD1 or TRBD2 may supply D (5 bases each). CDR1 and CDR2 (germline): SGHRS, YFSETQ. CDR3 length: 15 residues. CDR3 in amino acids: CASSRDRGITDTQYF. For the CDR3, the DNA is TGTGCCAGCAGCCGGGACCGCGGTATCACAGATACGCAGTATTTT.

Worth noting for this clonotype: The library was designed around alpha chains, so this beta chain is a stray read whose abundance carries little weight. The chain employs TRBV9 and TRBJ2-1; D could derive from TRBD1 or TRBD2 (5 bases each). The CDR3 extends over 16 amino acids. The V end lost 1 base, the J end lost 0 bases, and 11 bases lay between the germline ends. Germline lookup yields CDR1 SGDLS and CDR2 YYNGEE. The CDR3 DNA follows: TGTGCCAGCAGCGTATGGGACGGTAGCTCCTACAATGAGCAGTTCTTC. Translating gives CASSVWDGSSYNEQFF.

As regards this clonotype: The size of this beta chain means little, since it is a stray read in a library made for alpha chains. The genes are TRBV5-1 and TRBJ1-4, with no clear D. The CDR3 sequence is 15 residues long. Trimming took off 0 bases at V and 8 bases at J, with 14 bases between the two ends. Germline V gives CDR1 SGHRS, CDR2 YFSETQ. CDR3 loop: CASSLAPNFGEKLFF. The DNA of the CDR3 is TGCGCCAGCAGCTTGGCTCCAAACTTCGGCGAAAAACTGTTTTTT.

With regard to this clonotype: The library was built for alpha chains, so this beta chain is an off-target read and its size means little. This chain uses TRBV11-2 with TRBJ2-1; 13 bases align to TRBD2. There are 14 residues in the CDR3. Per germline, CDR1 SGHAT and CDR2 FQNNGV. V was clipped by 5 bases and J by 9 bases; unmatched bases: 4. As DNA, the CDR3 is TGTGCCAGCAGCGTCAGGACTAGCGGGAGTGAGCAGTTCTTC. Amino acid sequence: CASSVRTSGSEQFF.

By frequency in the sample, this clonotype is medium-sized (0.01 to 0.1%). Within a library made for alpha chains, this beta chain is off target, and its count is uninformative. The chain links TRBV20-1 to TRBJ2-3; TRBD2 might be the D (5 bases). CDR1 is DFQATT, CDR2 SNEGSKA, per germline (reference sequence). V lost 1 base and J lost 6, with 26 bases in between. CDR3 length: 18 residues. In nucleotides, the CDR3 is TGCAGTGCTAGAGTCCGGGGATATGGCACACACACAGCGGATACGCAGTATTTT. Protein product: CSARVRGYGTHTADTQYF.

To note about this clonotype: This beta chain represents an off-target read in a library built for alpha chains; its size is of limited meaning. This rearrangement joins TRBV12-3 or TRBV12-4 to TRBJ1-1; TRBD1 matches 7 bases. The junction had 14 bases not matched to a gene; V was cut back by 6 bases and J by 10 bases. This CDR3 contains 14 residues. The CDR3 nucleotides read TGTGCCAGCAGCCCAGACAGGGTGAGGAGGGGAGCTTTCTTT. Encoded protein: CASSPDRVRRGAFF.

Remarks on this clonotype: This beta chain turned up in a library designed for alpha chains; as an off-target read, its abundance says little. The chain recombines TRBV6-1 with TRBJ2-3; 12 bases are shared with TRBD2. The CDR3 has 17 residues. J lost 2 bases, V lost 6 bases, and 9 bases had no gene match. Germline-derived CDR1 and CDR2 are MNHNS and SASEGT. The CDR3 sequence: CASSGKGLAGLTDTQYF. The CDR3 DNA is TGTGCCAGCAGCGGGAAGGGACTAGCGGGCCTCACAGATACGCAGTATTTT.

Concerning this clonotype: Since the library was made to target alpha chains, this beta chain is a stray read and its abundance is not meaningful. V and J are TRBV28 and TRBJ1-4, with 8 bases that match TRBD1. The J segment lost 3 bases and the V segment lost 2 bases, leaving 8 bases of the junction unmatched. Germline V gives CDR1 MDHEN, CDR2 SYDVKM. This CDR3 is 17 amino acids long. CDR3 bases: TGTGCCAGCAGTTTAGGCAGGGGGCGGAGGTCTAATGAAAAACTGTTTTTT. It codes for CASSLGRGRRSNEKLFF.

This clonotype was detected only a few times. This beta chain lies outside the target of a library built for alpha chains; its clone size means little. This chain connects TRBV10-2 to TRBJ2-3; D is unclear. There are 12 residues in the CDR3. CDR1 and CDR2 (germline): WSHSY, SAAADI. Trimming pared 4 bases from V and 1 base from J, leaving 3 bases between. CDR3 sequence (DNA): TGCGCCAGCAGTGCGGGCACAGATACGCAGTATTTT. Amino acids: CASSAGTDTQYF.

Comment on this clonotype: Being off target in a library aimed at alpha chains, this beta chain has a size of little meaning. The CDR3: CASRGLFGAGELFF. CDR3 DNA sequence: TGTGCCAGCCGGGGGTTATTTGGGGCCGGGGAGCTGTTTTTT. The genes are TRBV2 and TRBJ2-2; D perhaps matches TRBD2 (6 bases). From germline, CDR1 is SNHLY and CDR2 FYNNEI. The length of the CDR3 is 14 residues. The V end lost 8 bases, the J end lost 6 bases, and 16 bases lay between the germline ends.

This clonotype has more than one count but fewer than ten. Since it is a stray read in a library aimed at alpha chains, this beta chain has a size that is not meaningful. V gene TRBV14 combines with J gene TRBJ2-3, with D hard to call. Germline values: CDR1 SGHDN, CDR2 FVKESK. This CDR3 spans 15 amino acids. Trimming left V 2 bases short and J 2 bases short, with 11 bases between. CDR3 region: CASSQFGTFTDTQYF. The CDR3 bases are TGTGCCAGCAGCCAATTTGGTACCTTCACAGATACGCAGTATTTT.

About this clonotype itself: This beta chain came through as a stray read in a library set up for alpha chains, and its size says little. The chain is built from TRBV3-1 and TRBJ1-6; D gene uncertain. The CDR3 consists of 14 residues. Trimming took 1 base from V and 10 from J, leaving 11 bases between them. Germline CDR1 reads LGHDT; CDR2 reads YNNKEL (reference sequence). The CDR3 protein is CASSQGAMRSPLHF. CDR3 DNA: TGTGCCAGCAGCCAAGGGGCCATGAGGTCACCCCTCCACTTT.

As concerns this clonotype: This beta chain turned up in a library designed for alpha chains; as an off-target read, its abundance says little. The V gene is TRBV12-3 or TRBV12-4, the J gene TRBJ1-1, with D hard to call. The CDR3 sequence is 11 residues long. The V end lost 6 bases, the J end lost 3 bases, and 5 bases lay between the germline ends. CDR3 residues: CASRQYTEAFF. In DNA, the CDR3 is TGTGCCAGCAGACAATACACTGAAGCTTTCTTT.

This clonotype showed up just a few times. This beta chain is off target for a library built for alpha chains, so its abundance means little. The DNA of the CDR3 is TGTGCCAGCAGATACGTCGGGGCGGGCTACAATGAGCAGTTCTTC. It specifies CASRYVGAGYNEQFF. The rearrangement joins TRBV6-2 or TRBV6-3 to TRBJ2-1; D may be TRBD1 or TRBD2 (5 bases each). V was trimmed by 6 bases and J by 3 bases, leaving 15 bases between them. CDR3 length equals 15 residues. Germline-derived CDR1 and CDR2 are MNHEY and SVGEGT.

On this clonotype: For a library built for alpha chains, this beta chain is a stray read; little rests on its size. The chain uses TRBV7-9 and TRBJ2-7; TRBD1 might be the D (6 bases). Germline CDR1 is SEHNR and CDR2 is FQNEAQ (reference sequence). The CDR3 has 12 amino acids. V shed 5 bases and J shed 5 bases, with 10 bases lying between them. In DNA, the CDR3 is TGTGCCAGCAGCAAAGGACAGCACGAGCAGTACTTC. Its protein is CASSKGQHEQYF.

Regarding this clonotype: This beta chain was picked up by a library intended for alpha chains and is off target, so its count carries little meaning. This sequence joins TRBV5-1 and TRBJ2-1, with a possible D match to TRBD2 (5 bases). The CDR3 loop spans 12 amino acids. From germline, CDR1 is SGHRS and CDR2 YFSETQ. V was cut by 4 bases and J by 13 bases, with 15 bases left in between. This CDR3 reads CASSPDYDTQFF. The CDR3 coding sequence is TGCGCCAGCAGCCCTGACTATGACACCCAGTTCTTC.